This TCR beta chain was identified during a study of control samples from healthy donors and cancer patients. This CDR3 comprises 12 residues. Germline CDR1 reads GTSNPN; CDR2 reads SVGIG (reference sequence). Trimming shortened V by 0 bases and J by 6 bases, and 6 bases separated the two germline ends. The method was immunoSEQ multiplex PCR; TCRdb's version includes in-frame clones alone and lacks a portion of them. The repertoire holds around 100,000 clones, with about 86% as singletons. Sequencing was carried out using blood. The sequence was obtained from a man younger than 45 in good health. The chain combines TRBV30 with TRBJ2-1; no definite D call. The CDR3: CAWSVLPNEQFF. The CDR3, as DNA: TGTGCCTGGAGTGTACTCCCCAATGAGCAGTTCTTC. Full variable domain (outside the CDR3, taken from reference TRBV30 and TRBJ2-1): SQTIHQWPATLVQPVGSPLSLECTVEGTSNPNLYWYRQAAGRGLQLLFYSVGIGQISSEVPQNLSASRPQDRQFILSSKKLLLSDSGFYLCAWSVLPNEQFFGPGTRLTVL.